This TCR beta chain was captured by sequencing in a study of blood T cell repertoires in COVID-19. Looking at the study overall: Spain, Italy and the United States supplied samples that represented acute and convalescent COVID-19. Sources were T cells, B-cell-depleted T cells, or PBMCs; the material itself was cDNA or gDNA.

As processed by the authors: Researchers report that nucleated cell counts were estimated from reference gene primer amplification. Profiled with immunoSEQ multiplex PCR; TCRdb holds only in-frame clones, not every one. V, J and clone size were drawn from that table, and D and trimming were deduced from the DNA. The sample carries around 70,000 clones, around 80% recorded once. The ends were cut back, 0 bases at V and 2 bases at J, with 9 bases in the middle. Germline lookup yields CDR1 SGDLS and CDR2 YYNGEE. The CDR3 sequence is 15 residues long. The sequence derives from a woman between 50 and 59 years old with acute or convalescent COVID-19. Input material: peripheral blood. The V and J genes are TRBV9 and TRBJ1-5; D is unclear. CDR3 loop: CASSVGGNGNQPQHF. DNA for the CDR3: TGTGCCAGCAGCGTAGGAGGGAATGGCAATCAGCCCCAGCATTTT.